One and the same sample provided the 13 T cell receptor beta chains below, sequenced in a study of T cell changes during pregnancy in multiple sclerosis. The repertoire was sequenced with immunoSEQ multiplex PCR; TCRdb's copy has only in-frame clones and lacks some. Here the sample spans approximately 74,000 clones, around 85% being singletons. The sample consisted of peripheral blood, taken before pregnancy. These receptors were obtained from a female donor with multiple sclerosis, enrolled in a pregnancy study.

V and J are TRBV28 and TRBJ2-2; no reliable D call. V was trimmed by 6 bases and J by 8 bases, leaving 13 bases between them. Looked up from germline, CDR1 is MDHEN and CDR2 is SYDVKM. The CDR3 totals 13 residues. The DNA for the CDR3 is TGTGCCAGCAGCGACCCACAGCTTGGGGAGCTGTTTTTT. Translation: CASSDPQLGELFF.

The CDR3 nucleotides read TGCGCCAGCCGGACAGGGCAGACGGGAACCGGGGAGCTGTTTTTT. This gives the protein CASRTGQTGTGELFF. The rearrangement links TRBV5-1 to TRBJ2-2, with 8 bases identical to TRBD1. CDR1 and CDR2 (germline): SGHRS, YFSETQ. The CDR3 loop spans 15 amino acids. With V trimmed by 7 bases and J by 5 bases, 10 bases remained unmatched.

In nucleotides, the CDR3 is TGTGCCAGCAGCTTTGGGACTAGCGCCACTAATGAGCAGTTCTTC. As protein: CASSFGTSATNEQFF. This chain joins TRBV7-8 and TRBJ2-1; 10 positions match TRBD2. The CDR3 runs 15 residues. The J segment lost 7 bases and the V segment lost 3 bases, leaving 6 bases of the junction unmatched. CDR1 is SGHVS and CDR2 is FQNEAQ in the germline V gene.

V and J are TRBV7-9 and TRBJ2-3; D remains ambiguous. Germline V gene sequence: CDR1 SEHNR, CDR2 FQNEAQ (reference sequence). Trimming took off 5 bases at V and 0 bases at J, with 3 bases between the two ends. This CDR3 has 12 amino acids. The CDR3 coding sequence is TGTGCCAGCAGCACTAGCACAGATACGCAGTATTTT. It specifies CASSTSTDTQYF.

The V gene is TRBV7-9, the J gene TRBJ2-1, with 8 bases lining up with TRBD2. J was trimmed by 6 bases and V by 8 bases; bases with no gene match: 15. Germline-derived CDR1 and CDR2 are SEHNR and FQNEAQ (reference sequence). The CDR3 contains 16 residues. The CDR3 DNA is TGTGCCAGCGAACATTATCCGGGACTAGGGGGCAATGAGCAGTTCTTC. Translation: CASEHYPGLGGNEQFF.

V and J are TRBV29-1 and TRBJ1-2, with a weak D call TRBD1 (5 bases). This CDR3 has 15 residues. The germline V gene encodes CDR1 SQVTM and CDR2 ANQGSEA. V lost 0 bases to trimming and J lost 2 bases, with 13 bases between them. CDR3 residues: CSVEDGPGLNYGYTF. The CDR3 DNA follows: TGCAGCGTTGAAGATGGTCCAGGGTTGAACTATGGCTACACCTTC.

The rearrangement joins TRBV9 to TRBJ1-1, with TRBD1 as a possible D gene (5 bases). This CDR3 has 12 residues. Per the germline V gene, CDR1 is SGDLS and CDR2 is YYNGEE. With 6 bases removed from V and 5 bases from J, the gap between germline ends came to 11 bases. Here the CDR3 DNA reads TGTGCCAGCACCACCCAGGGTACTGAAGCTTTCTTT. The encoded protein is CASTTQGTEAFF.

This rearrangement joins TRBV10-1 to TRBJ2-7, with 11 bases fitting TRBD1. This CDR3 region has 15 residues. CDR1 is WNHNN and CDR2 is SYGVQD in the germline V gene (reference sequence). Here the CDR3 reads CAPLPGTGGLTEQYF. The CDR3 DNA follows: TGCGCACCGCTCCCCGGGACAGGGGGGTTAACCGAGCAGTACTTC.

This clone appeared a few times. The rearrangement joins TRBV29-1 to TRBJ1-1; 7 positions agree with TRBD1. The CDR3 runs 11 residues. Unmatched junction bases numbered 5, after V lost 7 bases and J lost 6 bases. Germline CDR1 is SQVTM and CDR2 is ANQGSEA. The CDR3 is CSGRDSSEAFF. Written as DNA, the CDR3 is TGCAGCGGACGGGACAGCTCTGAAGCTTTCTTT. Filled out from reference TRBV29-1 and TRBJ1-1, the complete variable domain reads SAVISQKPSRDICQRGTSLTIQCQVDSQVTMMFWYRQQPGQSLTLIATANQGSEATYESGFVIDKFPISRPNLTFSTLTVSNMSPEDSSIYLCSGRDSSEAFFGQGTRLTVV.

This sequence joins TRBV19 and TRBJ1-6; D is undetermined. This CDR3 comprises 12 residues. The germline V and J ends were trimmed by 4 bases and 9 bases, with 7 bases remaining between them. Germline V gene lookup returns CDR1 LNHDA and CDR2 SQIVND (reference sequence). The CDR3 here is CASSNPGSPLHF. The CDR3 DNA follows: TGTGCCAGTAGTAATCCCGGTTCACCCCTCCACTTT.

The chain carries TRBV7-9 and TRBJ2-3; the match to TRBD2 covers 10 bases. The ends lost 1 base at V and 1 base at J; junction bases unmatched: 5. The CDR3 has 17 residues. Germline V lookup: CDR1 SEHNR, CDR2 FQNEAQ (reference sequence). The CDR3, as DNA: TGTGCCAGCAGCTTAGGACCCGGGACTAGCGGCACAGATACGCAGTATTTT. Protein product: CASSLGPGTSGTDTQYF.

This chain uses TRBV5-6 with TRBJ1-1, with 8 bases aligning to TRBD1. CDR3 size: 15 residues. CDR1 is SGHDT and CDR2 is YYEEEE in the germline V gene. The V and J ends lost 4 bases and 4 bases, in that order; junction bases with no gene match: 9. The CDR3 sequence is CASSPIVGQGTEAFF. The CDR3 DNA follows: TGTGCCAGCAGCCCGATAGTTGGACAGGGCACTGAAGCTTTCTTT.

This chain links TRBV19 with TRBJ1-1; no clear D. Looked up from germline, CDR1 is LNHDA and CDR2 is SQIVND (reference sequence). The ends were cut back, 5 bases at V and 10 bases at J, with 11 bases in the middle. The CDR3 length is 11 residues. CDR3 in DNA: TGTGCCAGTAGTTCACAAGGAGCAGCTTTCTTT. Its protein is CASSSQGAAFF. The whole variable domain, remainder taken from reference TRBV19 and TRBJ1-1, is DGGITQSPKYLFRKEGQNVTLSCEQNLNHDAMYWYRQDPGQGLRLIYYSQIVNDFQKGDIAEGYSVSREKKESFPLTVTSAQKNPTAFYLCASSSQGAAFFGQGTRLTVV.